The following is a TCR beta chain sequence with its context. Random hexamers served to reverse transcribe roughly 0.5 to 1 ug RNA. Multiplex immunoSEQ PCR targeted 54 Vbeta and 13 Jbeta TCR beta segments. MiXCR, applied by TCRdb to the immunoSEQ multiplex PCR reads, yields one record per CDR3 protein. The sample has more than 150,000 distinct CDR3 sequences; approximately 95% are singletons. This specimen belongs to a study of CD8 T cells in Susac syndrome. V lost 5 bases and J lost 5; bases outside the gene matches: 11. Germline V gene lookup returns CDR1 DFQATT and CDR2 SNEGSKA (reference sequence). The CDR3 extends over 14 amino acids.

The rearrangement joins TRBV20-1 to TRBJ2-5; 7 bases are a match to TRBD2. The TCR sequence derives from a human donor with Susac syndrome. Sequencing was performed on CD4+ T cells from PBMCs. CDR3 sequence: CSASPGAGLETQYF. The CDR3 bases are TGCAGTGCTTCCCCGGGAGCGGGACTGGAGACCCAGTACTTC.